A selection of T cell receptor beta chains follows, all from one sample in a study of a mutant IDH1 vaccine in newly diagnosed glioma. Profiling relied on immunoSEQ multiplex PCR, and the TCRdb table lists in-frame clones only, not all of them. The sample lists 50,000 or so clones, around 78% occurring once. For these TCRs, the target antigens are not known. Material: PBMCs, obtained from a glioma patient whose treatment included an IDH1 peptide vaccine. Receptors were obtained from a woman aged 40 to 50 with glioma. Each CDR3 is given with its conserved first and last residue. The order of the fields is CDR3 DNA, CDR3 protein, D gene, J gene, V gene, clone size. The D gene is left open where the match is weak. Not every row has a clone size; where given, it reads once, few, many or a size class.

CDR3 DNA: TGTGCCAGCAGCTTAGTTTCGGCAGCCCAAGAGACCCAGTACTTC
CDR3 protein: CASSLVSAAQETQYF
D gene: -
J gene: TRBJ2-5
V gene: TRBV7-2
clone size: -

CDR3 DNA: TGTGCCAGCAGCTTAGTGGGGACAGGGACCACGGGAGCTTTCTTT
CDR3 protein: CASSLVGTGTTGAFF
D gene: TRBD1
J gene: TRBJ1-1
V gene: TRBV5-4
clone size: -

CDR3 DNA: TGTGCCAGTAGTCAGGGACACGCCTACGAGCAGTACTTC
CDR3 protein: CASSQGHAYEQYF
D gene: -
J gene: TRBJ2-7
V gene: TRBV19
clone size: once

CDR3 DNA: TGTGCCAGCAGTACAGGGGGCTGGAACACCGGGGAGCTGTTTTTT
CDR3 protein: CASSTGGWNTGELFF
D gene: TRBD1
J gene: TRBJ2-2
V gene: TRBV6-1
clone size: -

CDR3 DNA: TGTGCCAGCAGCTGGGGGACCAATGAGCAGTTCTTC
CDR3 protein: CASSWGTNEQFF
D gene: -
J gene: TRBJ2-1
V gene: TRBV11-2
clone size: -

CDR3 DNA: TGTGCCAGCAATCCGGGGTCGGCCTACGAGCAGTACTTC
CDR3 protein: CASNPGSAYEQYF
D gene: -
J gene: TRBJ2-7
V gene: TRBV2
clone size: -

CDR3 DNA: TGTGCCAGCAGGGTACAAGAGACCCAGTACTTC
CDR3 protein: CASRVQETQYF
D gene: -
J gene: TRBJ2-5
V gene: TRBV2
clone size: -

CDR3 DNA: TGTGCCAGCAGCCTAGACGCTCATCGAACAGGGTTCACCTATAATTCACCCCTCCACTTT
CDR3 protein: CASSLDAHRTGFTYNSPLHF
D gene: -
J gene: TRBJ1-6
V gene: TRBV11-2
clone size: -

CDR3 DNA: TGTGCCAGCAGTGAGTGGGACGTGAATTCACCCCTCCACTTT
CDR3 protein: CASSEWDVNSPLHF
D gene: -
J gene: TRBJ1-6
V gene: TRBV2
clone size: -

CDR3 DNA: TGTGCCACCAGCGGAACGACAGCAACTAATGAAAAACTGTTTTTT
CDR3 protein: CATSGTTATNEKLFF
D gene: -
J gene: TRBJ1-4
V gene: TRBV15
clone size: -

CDR3 DNA: TGTGCCAGCAGCTTAGTGGCGGGGGGGCCAGATACGCAGTATTTT
CDR3 protein: CASSLVAGGPDTQYF
D gene: TRBD2
J gene: TRBJ2-3
V gene: TRBV7-2
clone size: -

CDR3 DNA: TGTGCCAGCAGTGAACAGGTAGCGGGGGGCCTCACAGATACGCAGTATTTT
CDR3 protein: CASSEQVAGGLTDTQYF
D gene: TRBD2
J gene: TRBJ2-3
V gene: TRBV6-1
clone size: once

CDR3 DNA: TGTGCCAGCAGCTTCCAATCGGGAGGCAAGCAGTACTTC
CDR3 protein: CASSFQSGGKQYF
D gene: TRBD2
J gene: TRBJ2-7
V gene: TRBV5-6
clone size: -

CDR3 DNA: TGTGCCAGTAGCACCCTCGGAACAGTGAGTAATGAAAAACTGTTTTTT
CDR3 protein: CASSTLGTVSNEKLFF
D gene: -
J gene: TRBJ1-4
V gene: TRBV19
clone size: -

CDR3 DNA: TGTGCCAGCAGTGACCTCCAGCGGAGGCACACTGAAGCTTTCTTT
CDR3 protein: CASSDLQRRHTEAFF
D gene: -
J gene: TRBJ1-1
V gene: TRBV6-6
clone size: -

CDR3 DNA: TGTGCCAGCAGCCCCACAGGGAGCAATCAGCCCCAGCATTTT
CDR3 protein: CASSPTGSNQPQHF
D gene: -
J gene: TRBJ1-5
V gene: TRBV7-9
clone size: few

CDR3 DNA: TGTGCCAGCAGACCTTCTAACAGGGGGGACTATGGCTACACCTTC
CDR3 protein: CASRPSNRGDYGYTF
D gene: TRBD1
J gene: TRBJ1-2
V gene: TRBV6-5
clone size: -

CDR3 DNA: TGTGCCAGCAGTTTAACTCGAGGGGGCGGAAATCAGGGCTACACCTTC
CDR3 protein: CASSLTRGGGNQGYTF
D gene: TRBD1
J gene: TRBJ1-2
V gene: TRBV27
clone size: -

CDR3 DNA: TGCGCCAGCAGCCTAAAGGGGGGGTCCTACGAGCAGTACTTC
CDR3 protein: CASSLKGGSYEQYF
D gene: -
J gene: TRBJ2-7
V gene: TRBV4-3
clone size: -

CDR3 DNA: TGTGCCAGCAGTTCCGTGGACAGGGAGGACATTCAGTACTTC
CDR3 protein: CASSSVDREDIQYF
D gene: TRBD1
J gene: TRBJ2-4
V gene: TRBV27
clone size: -

CDR3 DNA: TGTGCCAGCAGCTCCTTGACAAATAACTATGGCTACACCTTC
CDR3 protein: CASSSLTNNYGYTF
D gene: -
J gene: TRBJ1-2
V gene: TRBV5-5
clone size: -

CDR3 DNA: TGCAGTGCGAGGGGGGTCTACGAGCAGTACTTC
CDR3 protein: CSARGVYEQYF
D gene: -
J gene: TRBJ2-7
V gene: TRBV20-1
clone size: -

CDR3 DNA: TGCGCCAGCAGCTTGGGGGGGTGGGACAATGAGCAGTTCTTC
CDR3 protein: CASSLGGWDNEQFF
D gene: -
J gene: TRBJ2-1
V gene: TRBV5-1
clone size: -

CDR3 DNA: TGTGCCAGCAGCTTATCCGGACAGGGGAGGATCTATGGCTACACCTTC
CDR3 protein: CASSLSGQGRIYGYTF
D gene: TRBD1
J gene: TRBJ1-2
V gene: TRBV7-8
clone size: -

CDR3 DNA: TGTGCCAGCAGTCCCGGTGGAGAGGGCAATCAGCCCCAGCATTTT
CDR3 protein: CASSPGGEGNQPQHF
D gene: -
J gene: TRBJ1-5
V gene: TRBV25-1
clone size: -

CDR3 DNA: TGTGCCAGCAGACCCTCCGGGACAGGGTCACCCTACGAGCAGTACTTC
CDR3 protein: CASRPSGTGSPYEQYF
D gene: TRBD1
J gene: TRBJ2-7
V gene: TRBV6-6
clone size: once

CDR3 DNA: TGTGCCAGCTCACCGCGCCCCTTAGGGGGGATGAACACCGGGGAGCTGTTTTTT
CDR3 protein: CASSPRPLGGMNTGELFF
D gene: -
J gene: TRBJ2-2
V gene: TRBV18
clone size: -

CDR3 DNA: TGTGCCAGCCACAGGGGATGGAACACTGAAGCTTTCTTT
CDR3 protein: CASHRGWNTEAFF
D gene: TRBD1
J gene: TRBJ1-1
V gene: TRBV7-9
clone size: -

CDR3 DNA: TGTGCCAGCAGTGGTGAGGGTATTGACAATCAGCCCCAGCATTTT
CDR3 protein: CASSGEGIDNQPQHF
D gene: -
J gene: TRBJ1-5
V gene: TRBV2
clone size: -

CDR3 DNA: TGTGCCTGGAGTGCGGGCAGGGACCAGCCCCAGCATTTT
CDR3 protein: CAWSAGRDQPQHF
D gene: -
J gene: TRBJ1-5
V gene: TRBV30
clone size: -

CDR3 DNA: TGTGCCAGCAGTTACAGCGACAGGGGCCGCGATGGCTACACCTTC
CDR3 protein: CASSYSDRGRDGYTF
D gene: TRBD1
J gene: TRBJ1-2
V gene: TRBV6-5
clone size: -

CDR3 DNA: TGTGCCAGCAGCTTGGGGGGACAGGGAGAATCCGCTGGCTACACCTTC
CDR3 protein: CASSLGGQGESAGYTF
D gene: TRBD1
J gene: TRBJ1-2
V gene: TRBV5-4
clone size: -

CDR3 DNA: TGTGCCAGCAGTAGGGACAGTTCTAACTATGGCTACACCTTC
CDR3 protein: CASSRDSSNYGYTF
D gene: TRBD1
J gene: TRBJ1-2
V gene: TRBV6-1
clone size: -

CDR3 DNA: TGCGCCAGCAGCCAAGGCCCAGGGAGGGGGGATTCACCCCTCCACTTT
CDR3 protein: CASSQGPGRGDSPLHF
D gene: -
J gene: TRBJ1-6
V gene: TRBV4-1
clone size: -

CDR3 DNA: TGTGCCAGCAGCTTGGGAATACGGGAGACCTCACAAGCTTTCTTT
CDR3 protein: CASSLGIRETSQAFF
D gene: -
J gene: TRBJ1-1
V gene: TRBV7-2
clone size: few

CDR3 DNA: TGCGCCAGCAGCTCAGGGCGACTAGCGGGGGGGCACCAAGAGACCCAGTACTTC
CDR3 protein: CASSSGRLAGGHQETQYF
D gene: TRBD2
J gene: TRBJ2-5
V gene: TRBV4-1
clone size: -

CDR3 DNA: TGCAGCGTTGAAGGGGCGGCGACAGGGGTTTACAATGAGCAGTTCTTC
CDR3 protein: CSVEGAATGVYNEQFF
D gene: TRBD1
J gene: TRBJ2-1
V gene: TRBV29-1
clone size: -

CDR3 DNA: TGTGCCAGCAGTCAGGGGGAGTATGGCTACACCTTC
CDR3 protein: CASSQGEYGYTF
D gene: TRBD1
J gene: TRBJ1-2
V gene: TRBV6-6
clone size: -

CDR3 DNA: TGTGCCAGCAGCCCCGACAGGGGGTACGGCTACACCTTC
CDR3 protein: CASSPDRGYGYTF
D gene: TRBD1
J gene: TRBJ1-2
V gene: TRBV6-5
clone size: -

CDR3 DNA: TGTGCCAGCAGCAACAGGGGGGAAAACATTCAGTACTTC
CDR3 protein: CASSNRGENIQYF
D gene: TRBD1
J gene: TRBJ2-4
V gene: TRBV6-1
clone size: -

CDR3 DNA: TGCAGCGTTGAAGCCTACACCCGCACAGATACGCAGTATTTT
CDR3 protein: CSVEAYTRTDTQYF
D gene: -
J gene: TRBJ2-3
V gene: TRBV29-1
clone size: -

CDR3 DNA: TGTGCCAGCAGTGACTCAGGGGAAACCGGGGAGCTGTTTTTT
CDR3 protein: CASSDSGETGELFF
D gene: -
J gene: TRBJ2-2
V gene: TRBV6-4
clone size: -

CDR3 DNA: TGTGCCAGCAGCCAAGTAATCCGGGGGACTGAAGCTTTCTTT
CDR3 protein: CASSQVIRGTEAFF
D gene: -
J gene: TRBJ1-1
V gene: TRBV14
clone size: -

CDR3 DNA: TGCGCCAGCAGCTTGGATGGCAGGGGAGAGGGCGAGCAGTACTTC
CDR3 protein: CASSLDGRGEGEQYF
D gene: -
J gene: TRBJ2-7
V gene: TRBV5-1
clone size: -

CDR3 DNA: TGCGCCAGCAGTGAGGACAGTCTTAGGGACGAAGCTTTCTTT
CDR3 protein: CASSEDSLRDEAFF
D gene: -
J gene: TRBJ1-1
V gene: TRBV10-1
clone size: -

CDR3 DNA: TGTGCCAGCAGTTTAAGGGGTAGTGCCGGGGAGCTGTTTTTT
CDR3 protein: CASSLRGSAGELFF
D gene: -
J gene: TRBJ2-2
V gene: TRBV27
clone size: -

CDR3 DNA: TGCAGCGTTGCGACGGGACAGCAAGAGACCCAGTACTTC
CDR3 protein: CSVATGQQETQYF
D gene: TRBD1
J gene: TRBJ2-5
V gene: TRBV29-1
clone size: -

CDR3 DNA: TGTGCTAGTGGTCAGGACGGGGTAAATCAGCCCCAGCATTTT
CDR3 protein: CASGQDGVNQPQHF
D gene: -
J gene: TRBJ1-5
V gene: TRBV12-5
clone size: once

CDR3 DNA: TGTGCCAGCACTCATAGAGGGGGGAACACTGAAGCTTTCTTT
CDR3 protein: CASTHRGGNTEAFF
D gene: -
J gene: TRBJ1-1
V gene: TRBV7-9
clone size: -

CDR3 DNA: TGTGCCACCAGCAGAGAGGGGAGGTCTTACACCGGGGAGCTGTTTTTT
CDR3 protein: CATSREGRSYTGELFF
D gene: -
J gene: TRBJ2-2
V gene: TRBV15
clone size: -

CDR3 DNA: TGTGCCAGTAGTCCATCAGGGGTAGTGGAGACCCAGTACTTC
CDR3 protein: CASSPSGVVETQYF
D gene: -
J gene: TRBJ2-5
V gene: TRBV19
clone size: -

CDR3 DNA: TGTGCCAGCCACAGGGGCGCGAACACCGGGGAGCTGTTTTTT
CDR3 protein: CASHRGANTGELFF
D gene: TRBD1
J gene: TRBJ2-2
V gene: TRBV9
clone size: -

CDR3 DNA: TGTGCCAGCAGGACCATGACAGGGAGTATTGGGACCCAGTACTTC
CDR3 protein: CASRTMTGSIGTQYF
D gene: TRBD1
J gene: TRBJ2-5
V gene: TRBV6-1
clone size: -

CDR3 DNA: TGTGCCAGCAGCTTGGCAGTGACGGCCTACAATGAGCAGTTCTTC
CDR3 protein: CASSLAVTAYNEQFF
D gene: -
J gene: TRBJ2-1
V gene: TRBV5-4
clone size: -

CDR3 DNA: TGTGCCAGCAAAGAGCGGGGGGGGGAGACCCAGTACTTC
CDR3 protein: CASKERGGETQYF
D gene: TRBD2
J gene: TRBJ2-5
V gene: TRBV2
clone size: -

CDR3 DNA: TGTGCCAGCACCCGGAACTACGAGCAGTACTTC
CDR3 protein: CASTRNYEQYF
D gene: -
J gene: TRBJ2-7
V gene: TRBV2
clone size: -

CDR3 DNA: TGTGCCAGCTCACTCACGGCCCAAGAGACCCAGTACTTC
CDR3 protein: CASSLTAQETQYF
D gene: -
J gene: TRBJ2-5
V gene: TRBV18
clone size: -